Presented here are 12 T cell receptor beta chains from one specimen sequenced in a study of regulatory T cells in long-lasting Graves disease. Time point noted: newly diagnosed GD, antithyroid drugs for less than 3 months. RNA from PBMCs was the source of the TCR library. Arm-PCR of CDR3 regions with iRepertoire HTBI primers generated TCR beta libraries. TCRdb re-called the multiplex PCR reads with MiXCR, one entry per CDR3 protein. This sample carries roughly 420,000 distinct CDR3 sequences, 16% of them seen once, and the ten largest clones take around 11%. The sample also formed part of further work on T cells in Graves' hyperthyroidism and ophthalmopathy.

Here the sequenced sample was peripheral blood mononuclear cells (PBMCs), taken at new diagnosis, from a patient treated with antithyroid drugs. The receptors originated from a woman aged 25 to 45 with Graves disease.

This rearrangement joins TRBV7-9 to TRBJ2-7; a possible D gene is TRBD1 (6 bases). Germline V gene data show CDR1 as SEHNR and CDR2 as FQNEAQ (reference sequence). V was trimmed by 4 bases and J by 2 bases, leaving 12 bases between them. The CDR3 contains 14 residues. The CDR3 bases are TGTGCCAGCAGCTCGGACAGTGGCACCTACGAGCAGTACTTC. Protein: CASSSDSGTYEQYF.

This clonotype appeared a few times. This rearrangement joins TRBV9 to TRBJ1-5; D is undetermined. From germline, CDR1 is SGDLS and CDR2 YYNGEE. Trimming cost V 0 bases and J 2 bases, with 6 bases left between them. The CDR3 runs to 14 residues. CDR3 sequence: CASSVGTGNQPQHF. CDR3 sequence (DNA): TGTGCCAGCAGCGTAGGCACGGGCAATCAGCCCCAGCATTTT. The complete variable domain, with remaining parts taken from reference TRBV9 and TRBJ1-5, reads DSGVTQTPKHLITATGQRVTLRCSPRSGDLSVYWYQQSLDQGLQFLIQYYNGEERAKGNILERFSAQQFPDLHSELNLSSLELGDSALYFCASSVGTGNQPQHFGDGTRLSIL.

The chain uses TRBV28 and TRBJ2-1; 7 bases fit TRBD2. CDR1 is MDHEN and CDR2 is SYDVKM in the germline V gene. The CDR3 covers 14 residues. V shed 7 bases, J shed 6 bases, and the junction held 9 bases outside the gene matches. In nucleotides, the CDR3 is TGTGCCAGCATAGGCGGGAGATCGGTCAATGAGCAGTTCTTC. This sequence encodes CASIGGRSVNEQFF.

This clonotype has a count of ten or more. The CDR3 loop is CASSKSRGLAEEQYF. DNA for the CDR3: TGTGCCAGCAGCAAAAGCAGGGGACTAGCTGAAGAGCAGTACTTC. The chain combines TRBV7-2 with TRBJ2-7; 9 bases match TRBD2. CDR3 length: 15 residues. Trimming at V came to 5 bases and at J to 7 bases, leaving 12 bases not matched to a gene. Germline CDR1 is SGHTA and CDR2 is FQGNSA.

The sample holds many counts of this clonotype. This chain uses TRBV12-3 or TRBV12-4 with TRBJ2-1, with TRBD1 identical over 7 bases. The J segment lost 3 bases and the V segment lost 6 bases, leaving 5 bases of the junction unmatched. The CDR3 spans 14 residues. This CDR3 reads CASRTGTVYNEQFF. DNA of the CDR3: TGTGCCAGCAGAACCGGGACAGTCTACAATGAGCAGTTCTTC.

This clonotype was seen a handful of times. CDR3 amino acids: CSVRRGGSEQFF. The CDR3 nucleotides are TGCAGCGTCCGAAGGGGAGGGAGCGAGCAGTTCTTC. V gene TRBV29-1 combines with J gene TRBJ2-1, with 7 bases matching TRBD2. The CDR3 is made up of 12 amino acids. After removal of 6 bases from V and 10 bases from J, the junction contained 9 bases not matched to a gene. Per the germline V gene, CDR1 is SQVTM and CDR2 is ANQGSEA.

This clonotype has ten or more counts. The V call is TRBV7-3, the J call TRBJ1-1; 8 bases line up with TRBD1. Germline lookup yields CDR1 SGHTA and CDR2 FQGTGA. J gave up 4 bases and V 0 bases, and 4 bases lay outside the gene matches. The CDR3 runs 15 residues. DNA of the CDR3: TGTGCCAGCAGCTTAACCGCAGGGGGCTTCACTGAAGCTTTCTTT. This encodes CASSLTAGGFTEAFF.

There are many counts of this clonotype. The chain couples TRBV7-3 to TRBJ2-1, with TRBD2 identical over 11 bases. The CDR3 sequence is 16 residues long. With 4 bases clipped from V and 5 bases from J, the junction kept 7 bases outside the gene matches. Germline assignment: CDR1 SGHTA and CDR2 FQGTGA. The CDR3 DNA sequence: TGTGCCAGCAGCTCCCCGACTAGCGGGAACAACAATGAGCAGTTCTTC. Encoded protein: CASSSPTSGNNNEQFF.

This clonotype was observed at least ten times. The J gene is TRBJ2-3, the V gene TRBV15, with D maybe TRBD2 (6 bases). V was cut by 1 base and J by 1 base, with 12 bases left in between. Germline V gene lookup returns CDR1 LNHNV and CDR2 YYDKDF (reference sequence). This CDR3 has 16 residues. The CDR3 spells CATSRAAGSGTDTQYF. CDR3 bases: TGTGCCACCAGCAGAGCTGCCGGGAGCGGCACAGATACGCAGTATTTT.

This clonotype was picked up many times. V usage is TRBV12-3 or TRBV12-4 and J usage is TRBJ2-5, with 9 bases matching TRBD2. The J segment lost 3 bases and the V segment lost 5 bases, leaving 7 bases of the junction unmatched. The CDR3 is 15 residues long. The CDR3 DNA reads as TGTGCCAGCAGTGTCAGGGTAGCGGGGGAAGAGACCCAGTACTTC. Its translation is CASSVRVAGEETQYF.

The chain employs TRBV20-1 and TRBJ2-7; D remains unclear. Germline-derived CDR1 and CDR2 are DFQATT and SNEGSKA (reference sequence). The CDR3 runs 14 residues. Trimming took off 1 base at V and 0 bases at J, with 10 bases between the two ends. The CDR3 nucleotides read TGCAGTGCTAGAGTAGGAAGCAGCTCCTACGAGCAGTACTTC. Its protein is CSARVGSSSYEQYF.

The chain carries TRBV28 and TRBJ2-1, with D unclear. Per the germline V gene, CDR1 is MDHEN and CDR2 is SYDVKM. The length of the CDR3 is 14 residues. Trimming removed 2 bases at V and 3 bases at J, with 8 bases between. The CDR3 DNA reads TGTGCCAGCAGTTTACGGCATCTCTACAATGAGCAGTTCTTC. It encodes CASSLRHLYNEQFF. Looking up the rest from reference TRBV28 and TRBJ2-1 gives the full variable domain: DVKVTQSSRYLVKRTGEKVFLECVQDMDHENMFWYRQDPGLGLRLIYFSYDVKMKEKGDIPEGYSVSREKKERFSLILESASTNQTSMYLCASSLRHLYNEQFFGPGTRLTVL.